The 16 T cell receptor beta chains below come from one sample, sequenced in a study of T cells in Graves' hyperthyroidism and ophthalmopathy (dated by TCRdb to between 2018 and 2021). Library preparation employed multiplex PCR. TCRdb names Illumina HiSeq 2000 as the instrument used. The TCR beta CDR3 regions were amplified from RNA transcripts. A first-round RT-PCR of the TCR CDR3 used the HTBI primer set with the Qiagen OneStep RT-PCR kit. TCRdb reanalyzed the raw reads on its own, using fastp at Q25 for trimming and MiXCR for clone calling, and kept in-frame beta chains. Identical CDR3 protein sequences are pooled into one entry, listed with their most common genes and DNA. The sample yields more than 550,000 distinct CDR3 sequences; roughly a sixth were counted once. Around 16% of the sample is in the top ten clones. Material for sequencing was blood. These receptors were taken from a man in his fifties or sixties with Graves' hyperthyroidism.

In this sample, this clonotype turned up many times. This sequence joins TRBV20-1 and TRBJ2-3, with 13 positions matching TRBD2. CDR1 is DFQATT and CDR2 is SNEGSKA in the germline V gene (reference sequence). The CDR3 has 17 amino acids. After removal of 5 bases from V and 5 bases from J, the junction contained 13 bases not matched to a gene. The CDR3 DNA is TGCAGTGCTCTCGGTTTCGGACTAGCGGGAGCAGGAGATACGCAGTATTTT. Amino acids: CSALGFGLAGAGDTQYF.

The chain is built from TRBV29-1 and TRBJ1-1; D remains unclear. CDR3 length: 11 amino acids. V was trimmed by 5 bases and J by 1 base, leaving 5 bases between them. From germline, CDR1 is SQVTM and CDR2 ANQGSEA. The CDR3 sequence is CSVPSNTEAFF. The CDR3 DNA follows: TGCAGCGTTCCCTCGAACACTGAAGCTTTCTTT.

This clonotype has a count of ten or more. The CDR3 nucleotides read TGTGCCAGCAGTTTATGGAGGGTCCAGAATGAGCAGTTCTTC. Translation: CASSLWRVQNEQFF. The V gene is TRBV12-3 or TRBV12-4, the J gene TRBJ2-1; D might be TRBD2 (6 bases). The CDR3 covers 14 residues. V lost 2 bases and J 7 bases, leaving 12 bases between the germline ends.

There are many counts of this clonotype. V is TRBV30 and J is TRBJ1-5; weak D call: TRBD1 (5 bases). The CDR3 consists of 15 residues. Per germline, CDR1 GTSNPN and CDR2 SVGIG (reference sequence). The V and J ends lost 0 bases and 0 bases respectively, with 9 bases between them. This chain's CDR3 is CAWSVRGNSNQPQHF. CDR3 DNA: TGTGCCTGGAGTGTCCGGGGGAATAGCAATCAGCCCCAGCATTTT.

In its sample, this clonotype was seen many times. The chain uses TRBV27 and TRBJ2-3; weak D call: TRBD2 (5 bases). This CDR3 spans 14 amino acids. Germline CDR1 and CDR2: MNHEY and SMNVEV (reference sequence). V lost 6 bases, J lost 4 bases, and 14 bases lay in between. CDR3 protein: CASSSGSFADTQYF. The DNA for the CDR3 is TGTGCCAGCAGCTCGGGGTCGTTCGCAGATACGCAGTATTTT.

This clonotype was detected a few times. The rearrangement links TRBV18 to TRBJ2-2; a weak D match, TRBD2 (5 bases). Germline V lookup: CDR1 KGHSH, CDR2 LQKENI. V was shortened by 3 bases and J by 6 bases, with 8 bases between the two germline ends. This CDR3 comprises 13 residues. This chain's CDR3 is CASSPEASGELFF. The DNA of the CDR3 is TGTGCCAGCTCACCGGAGGCCTCCGGGGAGCTGTTTTTT.

This clonotype has at least ten counts. The chain is built from TRBV2 and TRBJ2-1; D remains unclear. CDR1 SNHLY and CDR2 FYNNEI come from the germline V gene. Trimming stripped 7 bases from V and 2 bases from J, with 15 bases between. The CDR3 runs 15 residues. CDR3 bases: TGTGCCAGCAAGGGTAGGCGGTTGCCCTACAATGAGCAGTTCTTC. Its protein product is CASKGRRLPYNEQFF.

This clonotype has just one count. V gene TRBV2 combines with J gene TRBJ1-2; 11 bases fit TRBD1. The CDR3 extends over 16 amino acids. Trimming at V came to 8 bases and at J to 8 bases, leaving 16 bases not matched to a gene. Germline assignment: CDR1 SNHLY and CDR2 FYNNEI. The CDR3 nucleotides read TGTGCCAGCGCCCGGACAGGGGGCGCAAATTCGGGGGGCTACACCTTC. Translation gives CASARTGGANSGGYTF. Drawing the rest from reference TRBV2 and TRBJ1-2, the complete variable domain is EPEVTQTPSHQVTQMGQEVILRCVPISNHLYFYWYRQILGQKVEFLVSFYNNEISEKSEIFDDQFSVERPDGSNFTLKIRSTKLEDSAMYFCASARTGGANSGGYTFGSGTRLTVV.

The chain recombines TRBV7-9 with TRBJ2-7; 12 nucleotides line up with TRBD1. The CDR3 spans 14 residues. Trimming cost V 9 bases and J 6 bases; bases outside gene matches: 9. Germline V gene lookup returns CDR1 SEHNR and CDR2 FQNEAQ (reference sequence). As DNA, the CDR3 is TGTGCCAGTAGTCGACCGGGACAGGGGGCCGAGCAGTACTTC. This sequence encodes CASSRPGQGAEQYF.

This clonotype was counted at least ten times. This chain's CDR3 is CASSPQGQIYNEQFF. CDR3 nucleotides: TGTGCCAGCTCACCTCAGGGACAGATCTACAATGAGCAGTTCTTC. The chain links TRBV18 to TRBJ2-1; TRBD1 aligns across 7 bases. Germline-derived CDR1 and CDR2 are KGHSH and LQKENI. The CDR3 contains 15 residues. The ends lost 3 bases at V and 3 bases at J; junction bases unmatched: 5.

This chain's CDR3 is CASSFSERSYNEQFF. As DNA, the CDR3 is TGTGCCAGCAGCTTCAGCGAGAGGTCCTACAATGAGCAGTTCTTC. This sequence joins TRBV7-9 and TRBJ2-1; the D is unclear. V was trimmed by 3 bases and J by 1 base, leaving 10 bases between them. Germline V lookup: CDR1 SEHNR, CDR2 FQNEAQ (reference sequence). The CDR3 is made up of 15 amino acids. The full variable domain, rest sourced from reference TRBV7-9 and TRBJ2-1, is DTGVSQNPRHKITKRGQNVTFRCDPISEHNRLYWYRQTLGQGPEFLTYFQNEAQLEKSRLLSDRFSAERPKGSFSTLEIQRTEQGDSAMYLCASSFSERSYNEQFFGPGTRLTVL.

This clonotype came up many times. CDR3 loop: CASSSGLRTGELFF. CDR3 nucleotide sequence: TGTGCCAGCAGCTCGGGACTTAGGACCGGGGAGCTGTTTTTT. The rearrangement uses TRBV7-3 and TRBJ2-2, with a tentative D call TRBD2 (6 bases). The V and J ends lost 4 bases and 5 bases respectively, with 11 bases between them. The CDR3 is 14 residues long. Germline V gene sequence: CDR1 SGHTA, CDR2 FQGTGA.

This clonotype has at least ten counts. The chain carries TRBV11-2 and TRBJ2-5; the D call may be TRBD1 or TRBD2 (6 bases each). Germline V CDR1 and CDR2: SGHAT, FQNNGV. V was clipped by 2 bases and J by 2 bases, with 21 bases between them. CDR3 length: 18 residues. The CDR3 coding sequence is TGTGCCAGCAGCTTATTGGGAACCAGGCGGAGGGGGCAAGAGACCCAGTACTTC. Protein: CASSLLGTRRRGQETQYF.

This clonotype was observed a few times. The J gene is TRBJ2-7, the V gene TRBV6-5; D call uncertain. The V and J ends lost 5 bases and 7 bases respectively, with 15 bases between them. CDR1 and CDR2 (germline): MNHEY, SVGAGI. This CDR3 has 13 residues. The CDR3 DNA reads as TGTGCCAGCAGTACCCGACCCGACTGGGAGCAGTACTTC. It is translated as CASSTRPDWEQYF.

As DNA, the CDR3 is TGCGCCAGCAGCTCCCCGGGGGAGGAGTCCTTGGGCATTCAGTACTTC. It specifies CASSSPGEESLGIQYF. The rearrangement uses TRBV5-1 and TRBJ2-4; tentative D call: TRBD2 (6 bases). The CDR3 runs to 16 residues. CDR1 and CDR2 (germline): SGHRS, YFSETQ. V was cut by 3 bases and J by 9 bases, with 22 bases left in between.

This clonotype was recorded many times. This sequence joins TRBV9 and TRBJ1-4; TRBD1 agrees at 9 bases. This CDR3 contains 15 residues. Germline trimming cut 3 bases from V and 5 bases from J; bases unmatched to any gene: 5. The germline V gene encodes CDR1 SGDLS and CDR2 YYNGEE. CDR3 residues: CASSATGTGNEKLFF. CDR3 DNA: TGTGCCAGCAGCGCAACCGGGACAGGGAATGAAAAACTGTTTTTT. The whole variable domain, remainder taken from reference TRBV9 and TRBJ1-4, is DSGVTQTPKHLITATGQRVTLRCSPRSGDLSVYWYQQSLDQGLQFLIQYYNGEERAKGNILERFSAQQFPDLHSELNLSSLELGDSALYFCASSATGTGNEKLFFGSGTQLSVL.